This T cell receptor beta chain was captured in a study of cytomegalovirus exposure and HLA in healthy donors. Study background: Early release data held around 82 million unique TCRs from HLA-typed donors.

The germline V and J ends were trimmed by 2 bases and 4 bases, with 17 bases remaining between them. Germline CDR1 and CDR2: MNHEY and SMNVEV (reference sequence). The CDR3 extends over 16 amino acids. General study points: In vitro data verified three CMV-associated chains as specific for CMV antigens. A link between a missense DCLRE1C variant and TCR beta V- and J-gene trimming emerged from a later analysis. As a later analysis showed, several of the most significant clusters appeared to be linked to common viral pathogens.

PCR used 60 Vbeta primers and 13 Jbeta primers. Libraries were prepared by immunoSEQ multiplex PCR; TCRdb keeps only in-frame clonotypes and omits some of them. Of approximately 200,000 clones listed, 75% to 80% are singletons. A note on this clone: Its antigen is still unknown.

The V call is TRBV27, the J call TRBJ1-1; D unresolved. Sequenced sample: PBMCs. The receptor comes from a young woman in good health and CMV-seropositive. CDR3 in DNA: TGTGCCAGCAGTTTACTGACCAGGTTGGTGGCCACTGAAGCTTTCTTT. This translates into CASSLLTRLVATEAFF.